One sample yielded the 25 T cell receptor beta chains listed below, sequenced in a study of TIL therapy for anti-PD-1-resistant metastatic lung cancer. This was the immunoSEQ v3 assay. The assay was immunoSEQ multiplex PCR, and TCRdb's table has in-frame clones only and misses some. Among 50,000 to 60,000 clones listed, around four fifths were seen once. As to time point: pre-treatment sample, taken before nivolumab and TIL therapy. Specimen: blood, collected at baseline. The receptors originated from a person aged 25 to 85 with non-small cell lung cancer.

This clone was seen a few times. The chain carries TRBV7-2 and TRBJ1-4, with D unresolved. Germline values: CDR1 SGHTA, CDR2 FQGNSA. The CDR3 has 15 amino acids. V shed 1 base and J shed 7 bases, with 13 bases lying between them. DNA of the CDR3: TGTGCCAGCAGCTTAGGGCAACTAAGGAGTGAAAAACTGTTTTTT. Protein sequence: CASSLGQLRSEKLFF.

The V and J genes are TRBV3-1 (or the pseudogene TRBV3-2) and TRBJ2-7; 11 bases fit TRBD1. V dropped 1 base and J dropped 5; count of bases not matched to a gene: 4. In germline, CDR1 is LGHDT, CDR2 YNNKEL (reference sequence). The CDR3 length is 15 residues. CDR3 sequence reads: CASSQVEDRGHEQYF. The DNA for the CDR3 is TGTGCCAGCAGCCAAGTGGAGGACAGGGGGCACGAGCAGTACTTC.

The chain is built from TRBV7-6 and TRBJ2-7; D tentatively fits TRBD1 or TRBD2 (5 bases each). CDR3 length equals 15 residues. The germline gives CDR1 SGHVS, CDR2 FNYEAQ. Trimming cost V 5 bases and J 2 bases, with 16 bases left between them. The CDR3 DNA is TGTGCCAGCAGCCCTGGGACGGCGGCTGCCTACGAGCAGTACTTC. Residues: CASSPGTAAAYEQYF.

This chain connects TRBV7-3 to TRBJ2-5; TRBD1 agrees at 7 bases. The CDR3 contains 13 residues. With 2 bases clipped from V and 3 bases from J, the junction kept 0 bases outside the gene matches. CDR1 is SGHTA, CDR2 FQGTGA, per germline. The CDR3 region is CASSLQGEETQYF. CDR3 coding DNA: TGTGCCAGCAGCTTACAGGGGGAAGAGACCCAGTACTTC.

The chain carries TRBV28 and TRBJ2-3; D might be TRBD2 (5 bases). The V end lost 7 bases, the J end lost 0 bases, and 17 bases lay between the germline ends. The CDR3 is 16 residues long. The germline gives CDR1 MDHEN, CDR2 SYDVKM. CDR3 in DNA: TGTGCCAGCACCACTGTATGGGGAGCTAGCACAGATACGCAGTATTTT. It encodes CASTTVWGASTDTQYF.

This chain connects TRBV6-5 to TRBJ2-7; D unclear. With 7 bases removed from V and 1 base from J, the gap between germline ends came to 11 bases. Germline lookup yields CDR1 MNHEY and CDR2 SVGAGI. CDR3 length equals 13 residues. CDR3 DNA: TGTGCCAGCACCGCCCCCACTTCCTACGAGCAGTACTTC. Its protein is CASTAPTSYEQYF.

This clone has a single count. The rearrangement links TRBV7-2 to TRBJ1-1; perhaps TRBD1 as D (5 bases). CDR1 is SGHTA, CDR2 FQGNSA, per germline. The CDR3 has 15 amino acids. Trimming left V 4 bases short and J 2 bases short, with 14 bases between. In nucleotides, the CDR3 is TGTGCCAGCAGCTCCAGGTGGGGACCAAACACTGAAGCTTTCTTT. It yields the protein CASSSRWGPNTEAFF.

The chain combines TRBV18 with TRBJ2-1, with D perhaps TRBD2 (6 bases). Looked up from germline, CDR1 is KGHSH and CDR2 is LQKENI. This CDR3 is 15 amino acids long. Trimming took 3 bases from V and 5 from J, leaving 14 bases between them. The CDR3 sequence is CASSPRVAENNEQFF. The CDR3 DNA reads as TGTGCCAGCTCACCGAGGGTAGCGGAAAACAATGAGCAGTTCTTC.

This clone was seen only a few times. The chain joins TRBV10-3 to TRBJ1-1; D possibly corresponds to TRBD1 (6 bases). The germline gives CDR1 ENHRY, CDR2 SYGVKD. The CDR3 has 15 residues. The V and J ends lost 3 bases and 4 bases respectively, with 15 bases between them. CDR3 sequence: CAISDRNRESTEAFF. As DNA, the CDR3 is TGTGCCATCAGTGACAGAAACAGGGAGAGCACTGAAGCTTTCTTT.

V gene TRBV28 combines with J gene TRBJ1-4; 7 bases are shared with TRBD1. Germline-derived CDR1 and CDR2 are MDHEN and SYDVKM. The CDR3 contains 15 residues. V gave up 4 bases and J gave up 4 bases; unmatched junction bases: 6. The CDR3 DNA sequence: TGTGCCAGCAGTTCCCAGACAGGGTATAATGAAAAACTGTTTTTT. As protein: CASSSQTGYNEKLFF.

CDR3 protein: CASSRGLAENNEQFF. The CDR3 DNA follows: TGTGCCAGCAGCCGGGGACTAGCGGAGAACAATGAGCAGTTCTTC. This chain links TRBV3-1 (or the pseudogene TRBV3-2) with TRBJ2-1, with 11 nucleotides matching TRBD2. Germline trimming cut 4 bases from V and 5 bases from J; bases unmatched to any gene: 4. Germline V gene lookup returns CDR1 LGHDT and CDR2 YNNKEL (reference sequence). There are 15 residues in the CDR3.

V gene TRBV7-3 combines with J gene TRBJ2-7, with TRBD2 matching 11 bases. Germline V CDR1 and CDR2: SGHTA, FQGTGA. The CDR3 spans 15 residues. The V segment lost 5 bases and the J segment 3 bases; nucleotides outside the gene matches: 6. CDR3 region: CASSPYGLAGYEQYF. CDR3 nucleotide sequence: TGTGCCAGCAGCCCCTATGGACTAGCGGGCTACGAGCAGTACTTC.

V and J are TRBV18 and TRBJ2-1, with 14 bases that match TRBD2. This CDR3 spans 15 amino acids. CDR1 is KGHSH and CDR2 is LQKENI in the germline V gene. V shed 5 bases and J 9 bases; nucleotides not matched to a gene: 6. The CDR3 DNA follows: TGTGCCAGCTCAGAGACTAGCGGGAGGGCCGCTGAGCAGTTCTTC. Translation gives CASSETSGRAAEQFF.

The CDR3: CASSLFQGTQYF. CDR3 sequence (DNA): TGTGCCAGCAGTTTATTTCAGGGTACGCAGTATTTT. The V and J genes are TRBV12-3 or TRBV12-4 and TRBJ2-3; a possible D gene is TRBD1 (5 bases). The CDR3 sequence is 12 residues long. Between the trimmed V and J ends, which lost 2 bases and 8 bases, there was a span of 8 bases.

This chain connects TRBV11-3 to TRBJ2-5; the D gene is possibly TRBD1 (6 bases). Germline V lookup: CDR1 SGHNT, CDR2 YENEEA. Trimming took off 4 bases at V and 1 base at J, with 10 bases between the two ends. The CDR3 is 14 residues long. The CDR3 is CASSSQGPQETQYF. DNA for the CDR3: TGTGCCAGCAGCTCCCAGGGGCCCCAAGAGACCCAGTACTTC.

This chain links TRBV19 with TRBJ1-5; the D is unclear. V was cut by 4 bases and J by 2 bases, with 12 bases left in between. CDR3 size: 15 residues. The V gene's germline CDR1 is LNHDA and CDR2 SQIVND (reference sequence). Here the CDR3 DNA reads TGTGCCAGTAGTACCAGGAGGGAGCGCAATCAGCCCCAGCATTTT. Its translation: CASSTRRERNQPQHF.

CDR3 bases: TGTGCCAGCAGTGCCACCACTCAATTGGACAGGATTTCTGGAAACACCATATATTTT. Its protein is CASSATTQLDRISGNTIYF. The rearrangement joins TRBV6-1 to TRBJ1-3, with TRBD1 matching over 7 bases. The V and J ends lost 4 bases and 1 base, in that order; junction bases with no gene match: 16. Germline V gene lookup returns CDR1 MNHNS and CDR2 SASEGT. The CDR3 extends over 19 amino acids.

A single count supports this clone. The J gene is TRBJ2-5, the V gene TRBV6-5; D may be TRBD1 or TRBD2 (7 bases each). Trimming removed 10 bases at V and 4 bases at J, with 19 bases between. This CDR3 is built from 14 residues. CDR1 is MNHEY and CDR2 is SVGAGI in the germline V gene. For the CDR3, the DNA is TGTGCCATAGGAGCAGGGGGGGCGAGAGAGACCCAGTACTTC. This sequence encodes CAIGAGGARETQYF.

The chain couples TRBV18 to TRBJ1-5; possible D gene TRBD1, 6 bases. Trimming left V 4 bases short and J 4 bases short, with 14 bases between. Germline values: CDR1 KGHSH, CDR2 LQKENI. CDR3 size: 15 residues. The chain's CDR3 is CASSRSGAENQPQHF. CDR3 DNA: TGTGCCAGCTCACGGTCGGGGGCAGAGAATCAGCCCCAGCATTTT.

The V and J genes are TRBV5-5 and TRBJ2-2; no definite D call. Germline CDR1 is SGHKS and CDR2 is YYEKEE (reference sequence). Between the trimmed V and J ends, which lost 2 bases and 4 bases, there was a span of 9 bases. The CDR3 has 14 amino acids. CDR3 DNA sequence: TGTGCCAGCAGCTTAAGGTCGGTCACCGGGGAGCTGTTTTTT. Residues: CASSLRSVTGELFF.

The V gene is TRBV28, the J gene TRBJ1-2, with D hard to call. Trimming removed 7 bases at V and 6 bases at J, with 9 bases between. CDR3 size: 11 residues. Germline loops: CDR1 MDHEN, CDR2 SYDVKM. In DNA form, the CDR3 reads TGTGCCAGCACAAGGGCGGATGGCTACACCTTC. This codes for CASTRADGYTF.

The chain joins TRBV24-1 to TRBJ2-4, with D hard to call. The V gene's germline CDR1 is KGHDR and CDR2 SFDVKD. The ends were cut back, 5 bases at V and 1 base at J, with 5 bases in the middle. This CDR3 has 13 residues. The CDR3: CATSVGAKNIQYF. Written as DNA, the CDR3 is TGTGCCACCAGTGTAGGGGCCAAAAACATTCAGTACTTC.

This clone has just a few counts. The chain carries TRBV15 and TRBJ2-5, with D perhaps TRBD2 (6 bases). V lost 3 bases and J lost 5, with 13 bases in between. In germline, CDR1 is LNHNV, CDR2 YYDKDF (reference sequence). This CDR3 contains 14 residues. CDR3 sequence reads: CATSRGRGVETQYF. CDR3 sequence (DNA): TGTGCCACCAGCAGGGGGCGGGGTGTTGAGACCCAGTACTTC.

CDR3 region: CASSLIRYQETQYF. CDR3 in DNA: TGTGCCAGCAGTTTAATCAGGTATCAGGAGACCCAGTACTTC. The rearrangement joins TRBV28 to TRBJ2-5; the D is unclear. Looked up from germline, CDR1 is MDHEN and CDR2 is SYDVKM. With 2 bases removed from V and 5 bases from J, the gap between germline ends came to 12 bases. The CDR3 is 14 residues long.

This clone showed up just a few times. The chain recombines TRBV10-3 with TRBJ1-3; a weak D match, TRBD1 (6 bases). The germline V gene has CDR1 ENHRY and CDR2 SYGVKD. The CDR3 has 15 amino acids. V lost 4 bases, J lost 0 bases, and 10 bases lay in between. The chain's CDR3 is CAISAGGLSGNTIYF. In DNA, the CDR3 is TGTGCCATCAGTGCTGGGGGGCTCTCTGGAAACACCATATATTTT.